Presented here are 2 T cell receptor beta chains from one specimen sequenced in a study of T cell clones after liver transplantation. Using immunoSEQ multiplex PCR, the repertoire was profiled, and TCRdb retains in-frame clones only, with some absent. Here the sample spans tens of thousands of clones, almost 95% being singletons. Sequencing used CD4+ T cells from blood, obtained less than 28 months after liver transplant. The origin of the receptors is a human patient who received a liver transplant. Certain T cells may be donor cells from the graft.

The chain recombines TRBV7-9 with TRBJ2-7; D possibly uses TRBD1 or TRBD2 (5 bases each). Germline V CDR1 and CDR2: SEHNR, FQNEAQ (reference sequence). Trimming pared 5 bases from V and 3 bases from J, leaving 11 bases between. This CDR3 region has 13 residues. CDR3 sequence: CASSRRDLYEQYF. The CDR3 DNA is TGTGCCAGCAGCCGCAGGGACCTCTACGAGCAGTACTTC.

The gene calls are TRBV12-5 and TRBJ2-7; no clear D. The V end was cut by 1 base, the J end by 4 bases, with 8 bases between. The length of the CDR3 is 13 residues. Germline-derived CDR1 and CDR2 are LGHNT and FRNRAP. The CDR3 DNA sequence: TGTGCTAGTGGTTTGGAGGGATCATACGAGCAGTACTTC. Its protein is CASGLEGSYEQYF.